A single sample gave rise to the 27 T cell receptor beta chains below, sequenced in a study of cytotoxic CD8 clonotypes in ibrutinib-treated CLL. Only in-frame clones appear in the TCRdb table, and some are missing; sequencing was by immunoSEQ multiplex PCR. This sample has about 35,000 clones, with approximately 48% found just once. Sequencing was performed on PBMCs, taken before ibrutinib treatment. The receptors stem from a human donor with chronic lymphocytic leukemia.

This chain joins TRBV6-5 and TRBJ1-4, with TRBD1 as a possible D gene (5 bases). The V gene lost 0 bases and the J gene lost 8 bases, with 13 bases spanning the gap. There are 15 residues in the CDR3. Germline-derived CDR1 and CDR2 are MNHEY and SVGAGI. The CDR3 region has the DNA TGTGCCAGCAGTTACTCGTCAGGGCTGAGGGAAAAACTGTTTTTT. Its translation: CASSYSSGLREKLFF.

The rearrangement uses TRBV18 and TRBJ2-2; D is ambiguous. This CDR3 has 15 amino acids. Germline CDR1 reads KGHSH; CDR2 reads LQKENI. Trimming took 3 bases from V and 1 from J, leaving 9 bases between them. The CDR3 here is CASSPREGNTGELFF. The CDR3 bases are TGTGCCAGCTCACCCCGAGAAGGGAACACCGGGGAGCTGTTTTTT.

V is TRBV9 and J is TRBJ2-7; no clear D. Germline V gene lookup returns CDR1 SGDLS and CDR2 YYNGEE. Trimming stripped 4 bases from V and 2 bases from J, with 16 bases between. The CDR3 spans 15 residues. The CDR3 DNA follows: TGTGCCAGCAGCCTGAGACCTACATCGACCTACGAGCAGTACTTC. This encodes CASSLRPTSTYEQYF.

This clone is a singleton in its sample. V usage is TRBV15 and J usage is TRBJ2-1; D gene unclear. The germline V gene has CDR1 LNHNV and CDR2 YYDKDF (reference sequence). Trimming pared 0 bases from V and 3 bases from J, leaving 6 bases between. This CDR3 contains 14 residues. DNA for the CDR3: TGTGCCACCAGCAGAGATACGAACTACAATGAGCAGTTCTTC. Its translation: CATSRDTNYNEQFF.

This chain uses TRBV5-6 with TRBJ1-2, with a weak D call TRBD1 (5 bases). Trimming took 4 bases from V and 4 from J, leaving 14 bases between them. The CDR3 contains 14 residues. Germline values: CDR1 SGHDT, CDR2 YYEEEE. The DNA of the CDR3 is TGTGCCAGCAGCCCCACGGGGGGGGGCTATGGCTACACCTTC. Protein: CASSPTGGGYGYTF.

The CDR3 coding sequence is TGTGCCATCAACGCAAAAGGGTTGGGGGACTACAATGAGCAGTTCTTC. This gives the protein CAINAKGLGDYNEQFF. The chain joins TRBV10-3 to TRBJ2-1; D may be TRBD1 or TRBD2 (5 bases each). V lost 7 bases and J lost 3, with 19 bases in between. This CDR3 is built from 16 residues. The germline gives CDR1 ENHRY, CDR2 SYGVKD.

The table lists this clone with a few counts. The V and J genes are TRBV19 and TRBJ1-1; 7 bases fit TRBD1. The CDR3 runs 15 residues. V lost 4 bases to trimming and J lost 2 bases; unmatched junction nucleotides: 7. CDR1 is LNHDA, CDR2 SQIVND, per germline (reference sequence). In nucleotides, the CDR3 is TGTGCCAGTAGTAGTGGCAGGGGGATTAACACTGAAGCTTTCTTT. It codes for CASSSGRGINTEAFF.

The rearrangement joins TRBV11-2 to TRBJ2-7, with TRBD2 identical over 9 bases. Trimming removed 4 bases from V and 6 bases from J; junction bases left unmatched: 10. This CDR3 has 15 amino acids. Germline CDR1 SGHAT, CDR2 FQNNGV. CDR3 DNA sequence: TGTGCCAGCAGCTCGGGGGTGACTAGCGGTAGCGAGCAGTACTTC. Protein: CASSSGVTSGSEQYF.

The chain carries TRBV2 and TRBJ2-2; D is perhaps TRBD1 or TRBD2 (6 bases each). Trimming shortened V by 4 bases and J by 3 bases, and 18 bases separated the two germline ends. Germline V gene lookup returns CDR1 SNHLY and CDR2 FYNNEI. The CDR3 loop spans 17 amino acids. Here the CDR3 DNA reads TGTGCCAGCAGTGGCCTCTGGGGGGCACTTGACACCGGGGAGCTGTTTTTT. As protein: CASSGLWGALDTGELFF.

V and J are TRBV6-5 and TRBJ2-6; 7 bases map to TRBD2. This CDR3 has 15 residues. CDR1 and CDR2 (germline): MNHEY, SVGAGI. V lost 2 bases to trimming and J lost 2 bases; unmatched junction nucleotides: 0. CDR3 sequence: CASSYAGAGANVLTF. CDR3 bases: TGTGCCAGCAGTTACGCGGGGGCTGGGGCCAACGTCCTGACTTTC.

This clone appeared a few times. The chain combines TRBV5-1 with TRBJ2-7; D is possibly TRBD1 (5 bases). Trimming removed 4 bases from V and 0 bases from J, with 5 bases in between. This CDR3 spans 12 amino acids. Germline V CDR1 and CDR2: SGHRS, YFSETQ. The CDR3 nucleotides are TGCGCCAGCAGCAGGGGCTCCTACGAGCAGTACTTC. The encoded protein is CASSRGSYEQYF.

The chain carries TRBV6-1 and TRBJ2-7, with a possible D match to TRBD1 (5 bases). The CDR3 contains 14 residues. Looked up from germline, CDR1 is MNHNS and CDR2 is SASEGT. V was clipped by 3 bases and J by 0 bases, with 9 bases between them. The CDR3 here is CASSDRVSSYEQYF. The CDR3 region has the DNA TGTGCCAGCAGTGACAGGGTGAGCTCCTACGAGCAGTACTTC.

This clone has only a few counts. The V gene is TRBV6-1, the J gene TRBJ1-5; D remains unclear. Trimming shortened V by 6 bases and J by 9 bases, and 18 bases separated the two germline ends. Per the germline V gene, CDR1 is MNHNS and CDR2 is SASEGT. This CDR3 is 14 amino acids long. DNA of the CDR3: TGTGCCAGCAGGCAAATGACGGCCCTCGGGCCCCAGCATTTT. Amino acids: CASRQMTALGPQHF.

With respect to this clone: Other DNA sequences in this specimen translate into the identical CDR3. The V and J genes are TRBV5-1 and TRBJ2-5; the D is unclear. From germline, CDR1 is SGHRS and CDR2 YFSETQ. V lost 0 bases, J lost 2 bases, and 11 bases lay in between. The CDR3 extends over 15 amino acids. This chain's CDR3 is CASSLDGRSQETQYF. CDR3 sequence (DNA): TGCGCCAGCAGCTTGGATGGACGGTCTCAAGAGACCCAGTACTTC.

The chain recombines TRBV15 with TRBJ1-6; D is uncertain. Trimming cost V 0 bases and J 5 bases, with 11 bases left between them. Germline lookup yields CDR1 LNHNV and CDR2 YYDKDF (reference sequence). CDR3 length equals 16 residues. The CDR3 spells CATSRDRVVNNSPLHF. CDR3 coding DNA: TGTGCCACCAGCAGAGACCGAGTGGTAAATAATTCACCCCTCCACTTT.

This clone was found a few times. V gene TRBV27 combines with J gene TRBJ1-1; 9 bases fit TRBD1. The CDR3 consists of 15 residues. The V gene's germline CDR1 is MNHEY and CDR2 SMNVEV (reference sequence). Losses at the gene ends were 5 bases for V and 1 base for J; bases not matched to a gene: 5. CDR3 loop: CASSTDRGKNTEAFF. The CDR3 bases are TGTGCCAGCAGTACGGACAGGGGTAAGAACACTGAAGCTTTCTTT.

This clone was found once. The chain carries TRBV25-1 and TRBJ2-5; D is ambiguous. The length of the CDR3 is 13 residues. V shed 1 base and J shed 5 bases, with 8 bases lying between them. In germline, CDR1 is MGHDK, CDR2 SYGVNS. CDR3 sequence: CASSESGTETQYF. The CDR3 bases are TGTGCCAGCAGTGAATCGGGCACGGAGACCCAGTACTTC.

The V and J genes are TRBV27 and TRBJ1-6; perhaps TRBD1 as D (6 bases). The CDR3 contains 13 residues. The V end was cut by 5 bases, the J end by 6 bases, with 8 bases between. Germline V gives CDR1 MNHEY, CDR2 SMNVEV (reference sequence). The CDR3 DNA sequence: TGTGCCAGCAGTGAACAGGGTAATTCACCCCTCCACTTT. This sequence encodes CASSEQGNSPLHF.

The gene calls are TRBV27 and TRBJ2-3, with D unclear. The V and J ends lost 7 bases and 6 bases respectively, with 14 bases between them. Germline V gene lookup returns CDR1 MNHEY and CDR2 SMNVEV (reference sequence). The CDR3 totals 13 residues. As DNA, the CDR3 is TGTGCCAGCACCGGGTCTACATCGGATACGCAGTATTTT. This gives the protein CASTGSTSDTQYF.

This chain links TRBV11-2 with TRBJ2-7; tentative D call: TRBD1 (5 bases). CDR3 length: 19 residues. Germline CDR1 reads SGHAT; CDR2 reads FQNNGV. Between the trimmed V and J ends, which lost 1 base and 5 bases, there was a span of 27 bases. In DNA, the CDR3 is TGTGCCAGCAGCTTAGGGGCCGACAGTCGAGGTTTGAGGTATAACGAGCAGTACTTC. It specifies CASSLGADSRGLRYNEQYF.

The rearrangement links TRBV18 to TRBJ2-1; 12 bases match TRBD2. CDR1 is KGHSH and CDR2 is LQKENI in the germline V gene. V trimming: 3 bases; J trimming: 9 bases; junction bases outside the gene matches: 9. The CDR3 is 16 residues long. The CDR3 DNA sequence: TGTGCCAGCTCACCCTTTGCTAGCGGGGGGGCCGGTGAGCAGTTCTTC. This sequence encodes CASSPFASGGAGEQFF.

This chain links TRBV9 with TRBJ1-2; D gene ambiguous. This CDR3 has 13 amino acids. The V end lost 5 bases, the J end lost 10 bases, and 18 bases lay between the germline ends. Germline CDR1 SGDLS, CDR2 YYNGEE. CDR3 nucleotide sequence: TGTGCCAGCAGGGACCGGGAGAAACCCTACTACACCTTC. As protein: CASRDREKPYYTF.

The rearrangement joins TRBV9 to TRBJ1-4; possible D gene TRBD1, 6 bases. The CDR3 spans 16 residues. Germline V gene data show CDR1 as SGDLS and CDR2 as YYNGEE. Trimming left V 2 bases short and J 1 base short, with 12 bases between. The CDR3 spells CASSVRGGETNEKLFF. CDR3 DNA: TGTGCCAGCAGCGTTAGGGGGGGAGAAACTAATGAAAAACTGTTTTTT.

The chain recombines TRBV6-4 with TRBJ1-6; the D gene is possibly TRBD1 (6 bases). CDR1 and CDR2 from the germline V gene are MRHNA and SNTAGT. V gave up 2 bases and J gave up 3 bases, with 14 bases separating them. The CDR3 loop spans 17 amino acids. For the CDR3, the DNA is TGTGCCAGCAGTGACCTGACCCCCAGGGGCTATAATTCACCCCTCCACTTT. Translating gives CASSDLTPRGYNSPLHF.

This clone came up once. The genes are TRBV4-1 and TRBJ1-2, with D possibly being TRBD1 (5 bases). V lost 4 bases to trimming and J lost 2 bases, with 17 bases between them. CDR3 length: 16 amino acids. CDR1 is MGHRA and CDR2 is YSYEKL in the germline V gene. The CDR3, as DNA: TGCGCCAGCAGCCGCGGGGGGGAGATTTTAAACTATGGCTACACCTTC. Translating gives CASSRGGEILNYGYTF.

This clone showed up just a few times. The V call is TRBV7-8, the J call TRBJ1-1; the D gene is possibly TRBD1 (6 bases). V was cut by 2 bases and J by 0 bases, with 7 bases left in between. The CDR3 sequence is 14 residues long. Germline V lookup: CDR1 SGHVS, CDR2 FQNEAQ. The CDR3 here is CASSLTGLNTEAFF. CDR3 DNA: TGTGCCAGCAGCTTAACAGGGTTGAACACTGAAGCTTTCTTT.

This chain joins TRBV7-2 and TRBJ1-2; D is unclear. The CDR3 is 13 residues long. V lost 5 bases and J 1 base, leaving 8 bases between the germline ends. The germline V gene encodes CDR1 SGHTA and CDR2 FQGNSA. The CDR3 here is CASSQLHNYGYTF. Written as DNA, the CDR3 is TGTGCCAGCAGCCAGCTACATAACTATGGCTACACCTTC. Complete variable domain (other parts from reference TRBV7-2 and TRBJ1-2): GAGVSQSPSNKVTEKGKDVELRCDPISGHTALYWYRQSLGQGLEFLIYFQGNSAPDKSGLPSDRFSAERTGGSVSTLTIQRTQQEDSAVYLCASSQLHNYGYTFGSGTRLTVV.